The 18 T cell receptor beta chains below were found in one sample sequenced in a study of blood T cells in healthy people across ages. The authors ran a second PCR of roughly 7 to 11 cycles using a sample-barcoded 5' primer and a J-beta primer mix. Via MiXCR, TCRdb re-called the 5' RACE reads, giving one row per CDR3 protein. The repertoire includes more than 800,000 distinct CDR3 sequences, 40% to 45% of them detected once, and around 18% sits in the top ten. Sequenced sample: blood. The receptors derive from a woman aged 60-70 years in good health.

This clonotype was observed a handful of times. This chain joins TRBV2 and TRBJ2-3; 13 nucleotides line up with TRBD2. This CDR3 region has 17 residues. The V segment lost 5 bases and the J segment 3 bases; nucleotides outside the gene matches: 8. Germline V gene sequence: CDR1 SNHLY, CDR2 FYNNEI. As DNA, the CDR3 is TGTGCCAGCAGTCACGACCGGACTAGCGGGAGAACAGATACGCAGTATTTT. Its translation is CASSHDRTSGRTDTQYF.

This clonotype was recorded only once. The gene calls are TRBV2 and TRBJ2-2; TRBD2 agrees at 7 bases. CDR1 SNHLY and CDR2 FYNNEI come from the germline V gene. V gave up 2 bases and J gave up 4 bases; unmatched junction bases: 4. This CDR3 is 15 amino acids long. The CDR3 region has the DNA TGTGCCAGCAGTGAATTGGCTAGCGGCACCGGGGAGCTGTTTTTT. Residues: CASSELASGTGELFF.

This clonotype showed up just a few times. The rearrangement joins TRBV6-1 to TRBJ2-7; TRBD1 matches at 7 bases. V trimming: 4 bases; J trimming: 3 bases; junction bases outside the gene matches: 6. The CDR3 has 14 residues. Germline V gene lookup returns CDR1 MNHNS and CDR2 SASEGT. This chain's CDR3 is CASSATTGYYEQYF. In DNA, the CDR3 is TGTGCCAGCAGTGCCACGACAGGGTACTACGAGCAGTACTTC.

Comments on this clonotype: The junction departs from germline at one end; a sequencing error may be responsible. The rearrangement joins TRBV12-3 or TRBV12-4 to TRBJ2-1; D gene ambiguous. CDR3 length: 16 amino acids. The CDR3 reads CASSLDLPTRSGEQFF. The CDR3 DNA is TGTGCCAGCAGTTTAGATCTCCCGACAAGATCAGGTGAGCAGTTCTTT.

This chain connects TRBV4-1 to TRBJ2-1; 8 positions match TRBD2. Judging by the DNA end, TRBJ2-7 fits better; the J call may be wrong. The CDR3 spans 17 residues. Germline V gives CDR1 MGHRA, CDR2 YSYEKL. The CDR3 DNA reads TGCGCCAGCAGCCAAGGCGGCGCGGGAGGCCTCTACAATGAGCAGTACTTC. It yields the protein CASSQGGAGGLYNEQYF.

There are a few counts of this clonotype. The CDR3 is CASSQQGQGETQYF. CDR3 bases: TGTGCCAGCAGCCAACAAGGACAGGGAGAGACCCAGTACTTC. The gene calls are TRBV4-2 and TRBJ2-5; TRBD1 aligns across 8 bases. The junction had 3 bases not matched to a gene; V was cut back by 2 bases and J by 4 bases. Per germline, CDR1 LGHNA and CDR2 YNFKEQ. CDR3 length equals 14 residues.

This clonotype was detected a few times. V usage is TRBV29-1 and J usage is TRBJ2-1; D is unresolved. The CDR3 sequence is 16 residues long. Trimming left V 1 base short and J 0 bases short, with 13 bases between. Germline CDR1 and CDR2: SQVTM and ANQGSEA. This CDR3 reads CSVEGLPSSSYNEQFF. CDR3 coding DNA: TGCAGCGTTGAAGGTTTGCCCTCCAGCTCCTACAATGAGCAGTTCTTC.

The chain joins TRBV27 to TRBJ2-3; TRBD2 is a possible D gene (5 bases). This CDR3 has 15 residues. The ends were cut back, 0 bases at V and 6 bases at J, with 13 bases in the middle. Germline CDR1 is MNHEY and CDR2 is SMNVEV (reference sequence). DNA for the CDR3: TGTGCCAGCAGTTTATCCTTTAGGACTTCGGATACGCAGTATTTT. As protein: CASSLSFRTSDTQYF.

This chain joins TRBV7-2 and TRBJ2-7; the D gene is possibly TRBD2 (6 bases). The length of the CDR3 is 16 residues. Germline V gene lookup returns CDR1 SGHTA and CDR2 FQGNSA. The V and J ends lost 8 bases and 0 bases respectively, with 20 bases between them. The CDR3 DNA reads as TGTGCCAGCTCGCGACGGAGGGCGGTAGGCTCCTACGAGCAGTACTTC. Translated: CASSRRRAVGSYEQYF.

This clonotype appeared a few times. The J gene is TRBJ2-3, the V gene TRBV10-3; tentatively, D is TRBD2 (6 bases). This CDR3 contains 14 residues. CDR1 ENHRY and CDR2 SYGVKD come from the germline V gene. V lost 6 bases to trimming and J lost 4 bases, with 14 bases between them. For the CDR3, the DNA is TGTGCCATCAGCCCGGCGGGAACGGCAGATACGCAGTATTTT. It yields the protein CAISPAGTADTQYF.

This clonotype came up a few times. This rearrangement joins TRBV13 to TRBJ2-7; a possible D gene is TRBD2 (5 bases). CDR1 and CDR2 from the germline V gene are PRHDT and FYEKMQ (reference sequence). Trimming removed 2 bases from V and 4 bases from J, with 15 bases in between. The length of the CDR3 is 15 residues. The DNA for the CDR3 is TGTGCCAGCAGCTTACCAAACGAAGGGAGATACGAGCAGTACTTC. Encoded protein: CASSLPNEGRYEQYF.

As for this clonotype: A junction boundary mismatches the germline segment, possibly from a read error. This chain joins TRBV7-9 and TRBJ2-1; 8 bases match TRBD2. The CDR3 spans 15 residues. Germline assignment: CDR1 SEHNR and CDR2 FQNEAQ (reference sequence). The CDR3 DNA reads TGCGCCAGCAGCAGAGCGGGAGAAGGTGACAATGAGCAGTTCTTC. Translation gives CASSRAGEGDNEQFF.

This chain uses TRBV20-1 with TRBJ1-5; 7 bases align to TRBD1. Trimming took 3 bases from V and 3 from J; bases not matched to a gene: 8. The CDR3 contains 15 residues. Looked up from germline, CDR1 is DFQATT and CDR2 is SNEGSKA (reference sequence). This CDR3 reads CSASPGTGVNQPQHF. The CDR3 bases are TGCAGTGCTAGCCCGGGAACAGGGGTCAATCAGCCCCAGCATTTT.

This chain's CDR3 is CASSLGGAGVPNEQYF. In nucleotides, the CDR3 is TGCGCCAGCAGCTTGGGAGGGGCGGGAGTTCCCAATGAGCAGTACTTC. V usage is TRBV5-1 and J usage is TRBJ2-4, with 7 bases lining up with TRBD2. The V segment lost 0 bases and the J segment 13 bases; nucleotides outside the gene matches: 16. CDR1 and CDR2 from the germline V gene are SGHRS and YFSETQ. The CDR3 sequence is 16 residues long.

V is TRBV12-3 or TRBV12-4 and J is TRBJ1-5, with D perhaps TRBD1 (6 bases). The CDR3 runs to 13 residues. V gave up 4 bases and J gave up 7 bases, with 11 bases separating them. CDR3 residues: CASSSNRAQPQHF. The CDR3 nucleotides are TGTGCCAGCAGTTCTAACAGGGCCCAGCCCCAGCATTTT.

V and J are TRBV6-5 and TRBJ1-1; no firm D call. The germline gives CDR1 MNHEY, CDR2 SVGAGI. The CDR3 covers 12 residues. The V end was cut by 5 bases, the J end by 6 bases, with 10 bases between. The CDR3 DNA reads as TGTGCCAGCAGTGCCTCGAGTGCTGAAGCTTTCTTT. Its translation is CASSASSAEAFF.

This chain uses TRBV20-1 with TRBJ1-5, with D hard to call. V was pared by 3 bases and J by 0 bases, with 15 bases between. The CDR3 extends over 16 amino acids. Germline lookup yields CDR1 DFQATT and CDR2 SNEGSKA (reference sequence). The CDR3 nucleotides are TGCAGTGCTAGTCCTCTTGAGGGCTATAGCAATCAGCCCCAGCATTTT. Its protein product is CSASPLEGYSNQPQHF.

The rearrangement joins TRBV7-8 to TRBJ2-1; 9 bases map to TRBD1. This CDR3 has 15 amino acids. CDR1 is SGHVS and CDR2 is FQNEAQ in the germline V gene. The V gene end was trimmed by 6 bases and the J gene end by 5 bases; junction bases not matched to a gene: 8. The CDR3 DNA reads TGTGCCAGCAGGCTACGGACAGGGGCCAACAATGAGCAGTTCTTC. This gives the protein CASRLRTGANNEQFF.